A single sample is the source of the 11 T cell receptor beta chains below, sequenced in a study of tumor and adjacent non-tumor tissue in lung cancer. The library came from three nested PCR rounds adapted from ARM-PCR protocols. TCRdb redid the calling of the multiplex PCR reads with MiXCR, one entry per CDR3 protein. Here the sample spans 90,000 to 100,000 distinct CDR3 sequences, around three quarters being singletons. No cell sorting was done before RNA was extracted from the tissue. Distant lung tissue was collected more than 3 cm away from the tumor edge. Sample: distant non-tumor lung tissue. The receptors derive from a man in his sixties with small cell lung cancer.

Concerning this clonotype: Relative to the germline gene, one junction end is altered; a read error may explain this. The chain combines TRBV12-3 or TRBV12-4 with TRBJ2-5; TRBD2 matches at 8 bases. The CDR3 is 13 residues long. This CDR3 is CASSLGREVAQCF. CDR3 nucleotides: TGTGCCAGTAGTTTGGGGCGGGAGGTGGCCCAGTGCTTC.

The rearrangement links TRBV12-3 or TRBV12-4 to TRBJ2-1, with 8 bases that match TRBD2. Losses at the gene ends were 5 bases for V and 12 bases for J; bases not matched to a gene: 3. CDR3 length: 11 residues. In DNA form, the CDR3 reads TGTGCCAGCAGTCGACTAGCGAGGCAGTTCTTC. Encoded protein: CASSRLARQFF.

Regarding this clonotype: Because the CDR3 is missing its conserved closing phenylalanine or tryptophan, this is likely a read error. The CDR3 loop is CANSLGVAGDYYYNEQFY. Written as DNA, the CDR3 is TGTGCCAACAGCTTAGGAGTAGCGGGAGACTACTACTACAATGAGCAGTTCTAC. The rearrangement joins TRBV11-2 to TRBJ2-1; 9 bases are a match to TRBD2. Per the germline V gene, CDR1 is SGHAT and CDR2 is FQNNGV. The CDR3 length is 18 residues.

Worth noting for this clonotype: This CDR3 is missing its conserved last phenylalanine or tryptophan, likely due to a read error. V gene TRBV15 combines with J gene TRBJ1-2, with TRBD1 matching 7 bases. Germline V gene lookup returns CDR1 LNHNV and CDR2 YYDKDF (reference sequence). The CDR3 runs 14 residues. V lost 1 base to trimming and J lost 7 bases; unmatched junction nucleotides: 6. CDR3 protein: CATSRGGQIFGYTL. CDR3 DNA: TGTGCCACCAGCAGAGGGGGACAGATTTTTGGCTACACCTTA.

This clonotype was observed at least ten times. The chain couples TRBV6-5 to TRBJ2-5, with D unresolved. CDR1 is MNHEY and CDR2 is SVGAGI in the germline V gene. Trimming cost V 0 bases and J 1 base, with 3 bases left between them. The CDR3 spans 13 residues. In DNA form, the CDR3 reads TGTGCCAGCAGTTACTCGTCCCAAGAGACCCAGTACTTC. It is translated as CASSYSSQETQYF.

Concerning this clonotype itself: Given a much more abundant clone one base away, this may be a read error. This chain joins TRBV5-1 and TRBJ1-1; D unresolved. The CDR3 consists of 13 residues. Germline CDR1 and CDR2: SGHRS and YFSETQ. The ends were cut back, 0 bases at V and 4 bases at J, with 7 bases in the middle. CDR3 protein: CASSLGFITEAFF. For the CDR3, the DNA is TGCGCCAGCAGCTTGGGTTTCATCACTGAAGCTTTCTTT. The full variable domain, with the rest looked up from reference TRBV5-1 and TRBJ1-1, is KAGVTQTPRYLIKTRGQQVTLSCSPISGHRSVSWYQQTPGQGLQFLFEYFSETQRNKGNFPGRFSGRQFSNSRSEMNVSTLELGDSALYLCASSLGFITEAFFGQGTRLTVV.

Concerning this clonotype: The missing conserved phenylalanine or tryptophan at the end of this CDR3 makes a read error likely. The rearrangement joins TRBV4-1 to TRBJ2-2; D possibly corresponds to TRBD1 (5 bases). Germline V gives CDR1 MGHRA, CDR2 YSYEKL. This CDR3 spans 17 amino acids. The CDR3 sequence is CVSSPGSRVKVPGELFY. The CDR3 bases are TGCGTCAGCAGCCCCGGGTCCAGGGTTAAAGTTCCCGGGGAGCTGTTTTAT.

Turning to this clonotype: One junction end disagrees with the germline gene, perhaps due to a read error. V usage is TRBV28 and J usage is TRBJ2-1; possibly TRBD2 for D (5 bases). CDR1 is MDHEN, CDR2 SYDVKM, per germline. This CDR3 has 16 amino acids. CDR3: CSSSLLSSLSYNEQFF. CDR3 in DNA: TGTTCCAGCAGTTTATTGTCTAGCCTGTCATACAATGAGCAGTTCTTC.

Turning to this clonotype: A much larger clone differs by one base, so this may be a read error. The V and J genes are TRBV7-9 and TRBJ2-3, with D hard to call. The V end lost 1 base, the J end lost 5 bases, and 10 bases lay between the germline ends. There are 14 residues in the CDR3. In germline, CDR1 is SEHNR, CDR2 FQNEAQ (reference sequence). CDR3 DNA sequence: TGTGCCAGCAGCTTAGTTAGCCGAGGAGATACGCAGTATTTT. This translates into CASSLVSRGDTQYF.

The chain couples TRBV6-1 to TRBJ2-5; D possibly corresponds to TRBD2 (6 bases). CDR1 and CDR2 from the germline V gene are MNHNS and SASEGT. CDR3 length equals 14 residues. V was pared by 3 bases and J by 5 bases, with 13 bases between. CDR3 residues: CASSDSRRGETQYF. The CDR3 DNA reads as TGTGCCAGCAGTGACTCCCGTCGGGGGGAGACCCAGTACTTC.

The V gene is TRBV11-2, the J gene TRBJ2-3; tentatively, D is TRBD1 (5 bases). This CDR3 has 14 residues. Deletions cut 5 bases from V and 15 bases from J, with 24 bases between. Germline loops: CDR1 SGHAT, CDR2 FQNNGV. CDR3 bases: TGTGCCAGCAGCCCAGGGTTGTCAGTAGATACGCGATATTTT. This translates into CASSPGLSVDTRYF.